The entry below describes one TCR beta chain. This record comes from a study of control samples from healthy donors and cancer patients. Measured with immunoSEQ multiplex PCR; TCRdb has only the in-frame clones, and not every one. Altogether over 75,000 clones are present, 91% being singletons, with the ten largest covering about a sixth. Germline V lookup: CDR1 MNHEY, CDR2 SVGAGI. The V end lost 6 bases, the J end lost 5 bases, and 11 bases lay between the germline ends. The CDR3 loop spans 12 amino acids. The sequenced sample was blood. The chain links TRBV6-5 to TRBJ2-7, with D possibly matching TRBD1 (5 bases). The sequence came from a man in his thirties or forties in good health. DNA of the CDR3: TGTGCCAGCAGCGACAGTTTCAACGAGCAGTACTTC. This gives the protein CASSDSFNEQYF.